The sequence of this T cell receptor beta chain was determined in a study of blood T cell repertoires in COVID-19. In the study overall: Sources were T cells, B-cell-depleted T cells, or PBMCs; the material itself was cDNA or gDNA.

Germline V CDR1 and CDR2: LNHNV, YYDKDF (reference sequence). The V gene lost 8 bases and the J gene lost 6 bases, with 14 bases spanning the gap. There are 13 residues in the CDR3. In the source study's methods: Estimates of nucleated cell counts were drawn from the amplification of reference gene primers. This table comes from immunoSEQ multiplex PCR, and its TCRdb copy is limited to in-frame clones, with some not included. That table gives V, J and clone size, and the DNA gave D and trimming. Here the sample spans about 170,000 clones, approximately 82% being singletons. The receptor comes from a woman aged 70-85 years who had recovered from COVID-19. The material sequenced was peripheral blood. The chain joins TRBV15 to TRBJ2-4, with D unresolved. CDR3 nucleotide sequence: TGTGCCACCGGGTGGGCAGGCGCAAACATTCAGTACTTC. Its translation: CATGWAGANIQYF.